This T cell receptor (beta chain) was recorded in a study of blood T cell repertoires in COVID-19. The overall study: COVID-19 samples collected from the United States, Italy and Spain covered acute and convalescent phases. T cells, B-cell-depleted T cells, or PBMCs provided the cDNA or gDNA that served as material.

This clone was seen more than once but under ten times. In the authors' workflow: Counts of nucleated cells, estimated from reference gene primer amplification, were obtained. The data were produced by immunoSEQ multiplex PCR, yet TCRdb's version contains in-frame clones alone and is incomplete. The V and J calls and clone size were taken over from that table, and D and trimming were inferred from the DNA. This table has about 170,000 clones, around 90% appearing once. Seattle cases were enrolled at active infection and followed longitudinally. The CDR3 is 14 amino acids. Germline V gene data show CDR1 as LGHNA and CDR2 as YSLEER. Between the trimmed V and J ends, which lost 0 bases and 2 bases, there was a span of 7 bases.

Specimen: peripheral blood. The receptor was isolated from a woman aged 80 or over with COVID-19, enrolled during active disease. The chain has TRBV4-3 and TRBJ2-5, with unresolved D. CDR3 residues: CASSQDGQQETQYF. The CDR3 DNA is TGCGCCAGCAGCCAAGATGGCCAGCAAGAGACCCAGTACTTC.